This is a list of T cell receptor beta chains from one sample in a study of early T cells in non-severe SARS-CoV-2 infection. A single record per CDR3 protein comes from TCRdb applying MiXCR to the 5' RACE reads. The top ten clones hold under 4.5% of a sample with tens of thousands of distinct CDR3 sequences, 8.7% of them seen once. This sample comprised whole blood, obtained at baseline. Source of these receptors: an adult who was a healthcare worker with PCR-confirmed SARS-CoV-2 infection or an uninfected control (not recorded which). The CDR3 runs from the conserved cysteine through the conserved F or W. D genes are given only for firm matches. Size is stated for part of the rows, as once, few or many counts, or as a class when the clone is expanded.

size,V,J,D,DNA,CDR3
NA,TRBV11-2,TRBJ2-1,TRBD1,TGTGCCAGCAGCTTTTCAGGGGGCTACAATGAGCAGTTCTTC,CASSFSGGYNEQFF
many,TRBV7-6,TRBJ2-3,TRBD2,TGTGCCAGCAGCTACCCGACTAGCGGGGGGGCCGGGTTGACAGATACGCAGTATTTT,CASSYPTSGGAGLTDTQYF
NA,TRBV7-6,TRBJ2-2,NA,TGTGCCAGCAGCTTAGTAGGGAACACCGGGGAGCTGTTTTTT,CASSLVGNTGELFF
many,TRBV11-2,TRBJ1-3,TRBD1,TGTGCCAGCAGCCCCAATCTCGGGACAGCCGGAAACACCATATATTTT,CASSPNLGTAGNTIYF
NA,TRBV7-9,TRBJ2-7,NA,TGTGCCAGCAGCTTATTTGAAGACTTCTACGAGCAGTACTTC,CASSLFEDFYEQYF
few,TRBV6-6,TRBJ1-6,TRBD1,TGTGCCAGCAGTTACTTGGGACAGGGTTCACCCCTCCACTTT,CASSYLGQGSPLHF
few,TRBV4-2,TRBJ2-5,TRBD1,TGTGCCAGCAGCCTAACACAGGGGGCAATGGAGACCCAGTACTTC,CASSLTQGAMETQYF
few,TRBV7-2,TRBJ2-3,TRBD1,TGTGCCAGCAGGCCCGGCAGGGGGGATACGCAGTATTTT,CASRPGRGDTQYF
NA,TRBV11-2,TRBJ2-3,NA,TGTGCCAGCAGACAGTCGGGGGCAGATACGCAGTATTTT,CASRQSGADTQYF
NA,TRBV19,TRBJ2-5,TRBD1,TGTGCCAGTAGTGGGTTTCCCCGACAGGGGGCCGAGACCCAGTACTTC,CASSGFPRQGAETQYF
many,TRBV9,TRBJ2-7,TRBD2,TGTGCCAGCAGCCCGCGGGGGGTCGCCTACGAGCAGTACTTC,CASSPRGVAYEQYF
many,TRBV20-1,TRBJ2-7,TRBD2,TGCAGTGCTAGAGGTCAGCGGGGAACCTACGAGCAGTACTTC,CSARGQRGTYEQYF
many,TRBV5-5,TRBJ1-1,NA,TGTGCCAGCAGCTTGATCGGGTCTCCTGAAGCTTTCTTT,CASSLIGSPEAFF
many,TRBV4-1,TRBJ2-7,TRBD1,TGCGCCAGCAGCCAACCCGGGACAGGGGGCGAGCAGTACTTC,CASSQPGTGGEQYF
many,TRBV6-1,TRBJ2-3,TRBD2,TGTGCCAGCAGCACCGGGGGGAGCACAGATACGCAGTATTTT,CASSTGGSTDTQYF
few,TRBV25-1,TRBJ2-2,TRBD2,TGTGCCAGCAGGGGACTAGCGGGAGGGCCCGGGGAGCTGTTTTTT,CASRGLAGGPGELFF